The text below deals with one T cell receptor (beta chain). The entry originates in a study of control samples from healthy donors and cancer patients. Some clones are missing from TCRdb's copy, which holds only in-frame ones; the method was immunoSEQ multiplex PCR. The sample consists of about 82,000 clones, just under 95% of them appearing once. J lost 1 base, V lost 4 bases, and 9 bases had no gene match. CDR1 and CDR2 (germline): LNHDA, SQIVND (reference sequence). The CDR3 totals 16 residues. Material for sequencing was blood. The TCR was taken from a woman aged 18 to 35 in good health. This chain links TRBV19 with TRBJ1-1, with TRBD1 identical over 7 bases. CDR3 sequence (DNA): TGTGCCAGTAGTACTTTGAGGGGGCGCCGGAACACTGAAGCTTTCTTT. Amino acids: CASSTLRGRRNTEAFF.